This T cell receptor (beta chain) appears in the sequencing data of a study of cytomegalovirus exposure and HLA in healthy donors. TCRdb's copy holds only in-frame clones and misses some; the assay was immunoSEQ multiplex PCR. The sample includes about 400,000 clones, about nine tenths seen only once; the top ten take over 0.75%. The CDR3 is made up of 13 amino acids. CDR1 and CDR2 (germline): SNHLY, FYNNEI. The V end was cut by 1 base, the J end by 11 bases, with 12 bases between. V is TRBV2 and J is TRBJ2-1; no clear D gene. This clonotype originated in a young woman in good health and CMV-seronegative. Sequencing input: PBMCs. This CDR3 reads CASSEVATSKQFF. The CDR3 region has the DNA TGTGCCAGCAGTGAAGTGGCAACCTCGAAGCAGTTCTTC.